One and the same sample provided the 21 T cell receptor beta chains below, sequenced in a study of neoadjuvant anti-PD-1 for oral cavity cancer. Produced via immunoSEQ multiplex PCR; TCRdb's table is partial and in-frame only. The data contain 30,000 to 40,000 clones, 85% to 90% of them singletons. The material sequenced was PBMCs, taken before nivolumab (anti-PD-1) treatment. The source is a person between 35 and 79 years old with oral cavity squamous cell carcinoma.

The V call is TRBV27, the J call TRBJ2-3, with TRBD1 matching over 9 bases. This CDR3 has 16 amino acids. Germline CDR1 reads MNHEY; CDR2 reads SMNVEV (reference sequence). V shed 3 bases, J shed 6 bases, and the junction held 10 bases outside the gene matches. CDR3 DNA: TGTGCCAGCAGTTTCGACGGACAGGGGCCCATTGATACGCAGTATTTT. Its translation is CASSFDGQGPIDTQYF.

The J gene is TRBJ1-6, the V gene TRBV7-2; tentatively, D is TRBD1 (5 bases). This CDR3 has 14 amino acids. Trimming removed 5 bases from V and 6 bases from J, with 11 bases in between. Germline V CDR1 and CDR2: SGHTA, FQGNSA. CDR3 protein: CASSLQGFNSPLHF. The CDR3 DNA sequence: TGTGCCAGCAGCCTCCAGGGATTTAATTCACCCCTCCACTTT.

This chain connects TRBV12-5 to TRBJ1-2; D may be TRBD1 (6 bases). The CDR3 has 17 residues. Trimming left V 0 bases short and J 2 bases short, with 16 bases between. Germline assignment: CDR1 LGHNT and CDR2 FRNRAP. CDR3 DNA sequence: TGTGCTAGTGGTTTGGTACACCTTTGGACAGCGAACTATGGCTACACCTTC. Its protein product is CASGLVHLWTANYGYTF.

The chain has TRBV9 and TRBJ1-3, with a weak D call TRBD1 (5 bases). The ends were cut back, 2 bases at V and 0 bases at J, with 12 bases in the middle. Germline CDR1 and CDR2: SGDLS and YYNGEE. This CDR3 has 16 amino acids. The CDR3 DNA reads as TGTGCCAGCAGCGTCGGGGGGGGAAACTCTGGAAACACCATATATTTT. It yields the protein CASSVGGGNSGNTIYF.

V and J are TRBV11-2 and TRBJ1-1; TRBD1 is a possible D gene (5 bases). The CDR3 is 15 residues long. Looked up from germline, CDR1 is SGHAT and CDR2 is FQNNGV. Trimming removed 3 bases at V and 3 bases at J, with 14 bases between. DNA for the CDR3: TGTGCCAGCAGCTTTAGTGGGGCGCTGGACACTGAAGCTTTCTTT. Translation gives CASSFSGALDTEAFF.

The CDR3 protein is CASSLQSLPGRYGNTIYF. For the CDR3, the DNA is TGTGCCAGCAGCTTGCAGTCGTTGCCCGGCAGATATGGAAACACCATATATTTT. This rearrangement joins TRBV5-6 to TRBJ1-3; unclear D gene. Germline values: CDR1 SGHDT, CDR2 YYEEEE. The CDR3 loop spans 18 amino acids. V shed 1 base and J shed 3 bases, with 20 bases lying between them.

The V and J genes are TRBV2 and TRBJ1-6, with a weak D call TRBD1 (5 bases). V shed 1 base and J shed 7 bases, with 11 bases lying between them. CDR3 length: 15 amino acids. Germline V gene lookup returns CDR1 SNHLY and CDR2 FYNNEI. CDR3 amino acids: CASSEDGTGNSPLHF. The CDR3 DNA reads TGTGCCAGCAGTGAAGACGGGACCGGAAATTCACCCCTCCACTTT.

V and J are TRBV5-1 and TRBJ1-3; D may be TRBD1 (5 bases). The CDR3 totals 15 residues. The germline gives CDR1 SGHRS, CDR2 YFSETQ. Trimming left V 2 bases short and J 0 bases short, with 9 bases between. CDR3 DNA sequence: TGCGCCAGCAGCTTCGGAGGGGTCTCTGGAAACACCATATATTTT. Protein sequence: CASSFGGVSGNTIYF.

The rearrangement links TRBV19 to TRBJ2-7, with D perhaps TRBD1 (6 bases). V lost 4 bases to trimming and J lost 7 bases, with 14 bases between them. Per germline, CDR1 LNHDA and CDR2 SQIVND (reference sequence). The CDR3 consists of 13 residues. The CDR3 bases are TGTGCCAGTAGTAACCAACAGGGTGGAGAGCAGTACTTC. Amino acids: CASSNQQGGEQYF.

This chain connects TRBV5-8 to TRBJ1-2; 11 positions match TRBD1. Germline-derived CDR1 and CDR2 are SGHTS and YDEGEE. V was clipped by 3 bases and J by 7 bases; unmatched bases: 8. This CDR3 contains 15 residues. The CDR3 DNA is TGTGCCAGCAGCTCTCCGGGACAGGGGGATACTGGCTACACCTTC. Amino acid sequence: CASSSPGQGDTGYTF.

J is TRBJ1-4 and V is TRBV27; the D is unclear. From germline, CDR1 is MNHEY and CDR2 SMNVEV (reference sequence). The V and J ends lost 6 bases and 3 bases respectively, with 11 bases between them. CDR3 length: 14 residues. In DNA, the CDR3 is TGTGCCAGCAGAATGGGCACAGCTAATGAAAAACTGTTTTTT. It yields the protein CASRMGTANEKLFF.

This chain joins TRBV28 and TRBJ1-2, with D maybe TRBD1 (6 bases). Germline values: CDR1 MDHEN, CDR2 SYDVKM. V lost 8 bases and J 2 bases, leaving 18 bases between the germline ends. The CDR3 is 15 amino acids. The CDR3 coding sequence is TGTGCCAGCCGGCGTCGGGGGGGGGCGAACTATGGCTACACCTTC. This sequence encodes CASRRRGGANYGYTF.

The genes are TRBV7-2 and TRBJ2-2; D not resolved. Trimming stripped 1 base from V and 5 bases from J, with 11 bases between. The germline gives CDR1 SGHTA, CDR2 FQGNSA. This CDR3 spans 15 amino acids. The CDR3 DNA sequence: TGTGCCAGCAGCTTAGACGGCGCGGAGACCGGGGAGCTGTTTTTT. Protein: CASSLDGAETGELFF.

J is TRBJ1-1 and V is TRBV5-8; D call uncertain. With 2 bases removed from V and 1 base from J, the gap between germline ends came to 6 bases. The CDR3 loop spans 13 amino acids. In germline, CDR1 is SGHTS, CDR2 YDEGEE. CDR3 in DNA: TGTGCCAGCAGCTTTGGTAGGAACACTGAAGCTTTCTTT. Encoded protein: CASSFGRNTEAFF. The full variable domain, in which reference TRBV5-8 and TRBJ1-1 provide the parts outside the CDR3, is EAGVTQSPTHLIKTRGQQATLRCSPISGHTSVYWYQQALGLGLQFLLWYDEGEERNRGNFPPRFSGRQFPNYSSELNVNALELEDSALYLCASSFGRNTEAFFGQGTRLTVV.

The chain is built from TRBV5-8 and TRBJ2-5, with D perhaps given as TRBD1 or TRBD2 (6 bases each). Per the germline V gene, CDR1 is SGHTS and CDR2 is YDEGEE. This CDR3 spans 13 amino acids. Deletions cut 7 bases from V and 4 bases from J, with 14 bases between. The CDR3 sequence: CASRPRGRETQYF. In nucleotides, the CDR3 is TGTGCCAGCCGGCCCCGGGGGCGAGAGACCCAGTACTTC.

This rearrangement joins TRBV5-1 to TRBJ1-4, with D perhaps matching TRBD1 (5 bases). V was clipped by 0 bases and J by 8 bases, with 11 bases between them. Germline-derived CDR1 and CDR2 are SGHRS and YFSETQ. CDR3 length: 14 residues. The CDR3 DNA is TGCGCCAGCAGCTTGGCGGGGGAGAGGGAAAAACTGTTTTTT. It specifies CASSLAGEREKLFF.

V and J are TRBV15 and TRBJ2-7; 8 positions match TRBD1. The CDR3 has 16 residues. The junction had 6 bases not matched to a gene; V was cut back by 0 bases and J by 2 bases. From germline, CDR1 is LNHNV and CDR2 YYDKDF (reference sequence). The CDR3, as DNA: TGTGCCACCAGCAGAGATAGGACAGGGTGGGCCTACGAGCAGTACTTC. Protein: CATSRDRTGWAYEQYF.

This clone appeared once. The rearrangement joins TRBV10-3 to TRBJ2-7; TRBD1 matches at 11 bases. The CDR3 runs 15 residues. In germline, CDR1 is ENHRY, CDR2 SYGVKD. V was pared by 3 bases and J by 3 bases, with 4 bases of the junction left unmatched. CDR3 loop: CAISEPGQGVYEQYF. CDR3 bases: TGTGCCATCAGTGAACCGGGACAGGGGGTCTACGAGCAGTACTTC.

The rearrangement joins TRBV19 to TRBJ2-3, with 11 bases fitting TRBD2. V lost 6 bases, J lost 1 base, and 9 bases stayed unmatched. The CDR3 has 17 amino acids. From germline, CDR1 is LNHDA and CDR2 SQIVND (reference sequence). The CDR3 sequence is CASRRVGTSGRTDTQYF. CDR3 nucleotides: TGTGCCAGTAGACGCGTCGGGACTAGCGGTCGCACAGATACGCAGTATTTT.

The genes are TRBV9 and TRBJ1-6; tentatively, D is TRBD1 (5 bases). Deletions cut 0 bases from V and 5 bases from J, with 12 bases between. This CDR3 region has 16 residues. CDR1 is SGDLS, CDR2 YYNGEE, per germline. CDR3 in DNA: TGTGCCAGCAGCGTAGGACAGCGTGTTGATAATTCACCCCTCCACTTT. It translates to CASSVGQRVDNSPLHF.

The CDR3 here is CASSLETRGSSPLHF. Written as DNA, the CDR3 is TGCGCCAGCAGCTTGGAGACTCGGGGGAGTTCACCCCTCCACTTT. This chain uses TRBV5-1 with TRBJ1-6; a weak D match, TRBD1 (5 bases). The germline V and J ends were trimmed by 0 bases and 9 bases, with 13 bases remaining between them. The CDR3 loop spans 15 amino acids. Germline lookup yields CDR1 SGHRS and CDR2 YFSETQ. Full variable domain (outside the CDR3, taken from reference TRBV5-1 and TRBJ1-6): KAGVTQTPRYLIKTRGQQVTLSCSPISGHRSVSWYQQTPGQGLQFLFEYFSETQRNKGNFPGRFSGRQFSNSRSEMNVSTLELGDSALYLCASSLETRGSSPLHFGNGTRLTVT.